The clone carrying this T cell receptor (beta chain) has just one count. Its antigen is not known. Before sequencing took place, the ViraFEST assay used viral peptide pools to expand antigen-specific CD4+ T cells. It was after 10 days of culture that CD4+ T cells were isolated. Nucleocapsid antibody tests were negative, and the vaccine recipients had no prior SARS-CoV-2 infection. They grew some 1.9 million PBMC in each well, adding about 10 IU/ml IL-2 and around 10 ug/ml peptides. Method: immunoSEQ multiplex PCR; TCRdb's copy keeps in-frame clones and lacks some. This table holds tens of thousands of clones, roughly three quarters found once. The entry originates in a study of vaccination effects on CD4 cells after COVID-19. V gave up 4 bases and J gave up 0 bases, with 3 bases separating them. The length of the CDR3 is 13 residues. Germline assignment: CDR1 MNHEY and CDR2 SVGEGT.

The chain employs TRBV6-2 or TRBV6-3 and TRBJ2-2; no clear D. This sequence originates from a human donor who received a COVID-19 vaccine. The input for sequencing was CD4+ T cells from PBMCs cultured with HCoV-NL63 spike peptides, taken before COVID-19 vaccination. The CDR3 protein is CASSWANTGELFF. CDR3 nucleotides: TGTGCCAGCAGTTGGGCGAACACCGGGGAGCTGTTTTTT.